The 27 T cell receptor beta chains reported below all come from one sample, sequenced in a study of regulatory T cells in long-lasting Graves disease. HTBI primers from iRepertoire and Arm-PCR of CDR3 regions yielded the TCR beta libraries. TCRdb fed the multiplex PCR reads into MiXCR, producing one record per CDR3 protein. The sample shows about 540,000 distinct CDR3 sequences, 13% of them seen only once. This sample's time point: newly diagnosed GD, antithyroid drugs for less than 3 months. The TCR library was made from RNA extracted from PBMCs. These records were also assigned to another study, of T cells in Graves' hyperthyroidism and ophthalmopathy.

Material: peripheral blood mononuclear cells (PBMCs), obtained at new diagnosis, from a patient treated with antithyroid drugs. The receptors were sampled from a man under 40 with Graves disease.

This chain links TRBV3-1 with TRBJ1-4; 7 bases are shared with TRBD1. This CDR3 contains 15 residues. CDR1 is LGHDT and CDR2 is YNNKEL in the germline V gene (reference sequence). J lost 8 bases, V lost 0 bases, and 6 bases had no gene match. The CDR3 DNA is TGTGCCAGCAGCCAAGATCCCAGGGGGGGCGAAAAACTGTTTTTT. This translates into CASSQDPRGGEKLFF.

The chain's CDR3 is CASSFALRDPNTGELFF. The CDR3 DNA reads TGTGCCAGCAGCTTCGCGTTGAGAGACCCGAACACCGGGGAGCTGTTTTTT. The chain joins TRBV7-9 to TRBJ2-2; D gene unclear. Trimming left V 3 bases short and J 0 bases short, with 14 bases between. CDR1 is SEHNR, CDR2 FQNEAQ, per germline (reference sequence). This CDR3 is built from 17 residues.

Many counts were recorded for this clonotype. The chain joins TRBV6-1 to TRBJ2-3; TRBD2 matches at 8 bases. Germline V lookup: CDR1 MNHNS, CDR2 SASEGT. There are 14 residues in the CDR3. Unmatched junction bases numbered 9, after V lost 5 bases and J lost 8 bases. The CDR3 region has the DNA TGTGCCAGCAGTCCCGGGACTAGAATGAGTACGCAGTATTTT. This sequence encodes CASSPGTRMSTQYF.

This clonotype occurred a few times. J is TRBJ1-4 and V is TRBV11-2; 9 bases agree with TRBD1. Germline V lookup: CDR1 SGHAT, CDR2 FQNNGV. The CDR3 consists of 15 residues. The V segment lost 5 bases and the J segment 8 bases; nucleotides outside the gene matches: 9. CDR3 sequence reads: CASSLSRDRDEKLFF. In nucleotides, the CDR3 is TGTGCCAGCAGCCTCTCCCGGGACAGGGACGAAAAACTGTTTTTT.

This clonotype was recorded many times. The chain has TRBV12-3 or TRBV12-4 and TRBJ2-5, with D maybe TRBD2 (6 bases). This CDR3 has 16 amino acids. Between the trimmed V and J ends, which lost 5 bases and 5 bases, there was a span of 21 bases. The CDR3 is CASSAGPLGAGETQYF. DNA for the CDR3: TGTGCCAGCAGTGCAGGCCCGCTAGGGGCGGGGGAGACCCAGTACTTC.

This clonotype was found many times. The chain is built from TRBV20-1 and TRBJ1-6; maybe TRBD1 (6 bases). Germline V gene lookup returns CDR1 DFQATT and CDR2 SNEGSKA (reference sequence). V lost 6 bases and J 7 bases, leaving 16 bases between the germline ends. The CDR3 spans 14 residues. CDR3 region: CSAQRRTVNSPLHF. CDR3 nucleotides: TGCAGTGCCCAACGTAGGACAGTGAATTCACCCCTCCACTTT.

This clonotype was seen repeatedly, ten times or more. The rearrangement uses TRBV20-1 and TRBJ1-5; 8 positions match TRBD1. V shed 5 bases, J shed 3 bases, and the junction held 9 bases outside the gene matches. The CDR3 extends over 15 amino acids. From germline, CDR1 is DFQATT and CDR2 SNEGSKA (reference sequence). The CDR3 loop reads CSAFPRGRDNQPQHF. The DNA of the CDR3 is TGCAGTGCTTTCCCCAGGGGGCGTGACAATCAGCCCCAGCATTTT.

This chain connects TRBV15 to TRBJ2-7, with D possibly matching TRBD2 (5 bases). The CDR3 spans 18 residues. The germline V gene has CDR1 LNHNV and CDR2 YYDKDF (reference sequence). Trimming pared 0 bases from V and 2 bases from J, leaving 20 bases between. Written as DNA, the CDR3 is TGTGCCACCAGCAGAGATACGCCCGATAGGAGGAGAGCCTACGAGCAGTACTTC. Translated, it gives CATSRDTPDRRRAYEQYF.

The chain combines TRBV9 with TRBJ1-6; D possibly corresponds to TRBD1 (6 bases). The V end was cut by 3 bases, the J end by 7 bases, with 17 bases between. CDR3 length: 16 amino acids. Germline V gives CDR1 SGDLS, CDR2 YYNGEE. The CDR3 sequence: CASSEGGSVGNSPLHF. The DNA for the CDR3 is TGTGCCAGCAGCGAGGGGGGATCGGTGGGGAATTCACCCCTCCACTTT.

This clonotype was counted between two and nine times. The rearrangement links TRBV5-5 to TRBJ2-1, with 7 bases matching TRBD2. Germline loops: CDR1 SGHKS, CDR2 YYEKEE (reference sequence). The CDR3 spans 16 residues. V gave up 1 base and J gave up 6 bases; unmatched junction bases: 10. CDR3 sequence reads: CASSLLGRVVGNEQFF. As DNA, the CDR3 is TGTGCCAGCAGCTTGCTAGGGAGGGTAGTGGGCAATGAGCAGTTCTTC.

This clonotype was picked up many times. V and J are TRBV27 and TRBJ2-7; 10 bases map to TRBD1. With 7 bases clipped from V and 9 bases from J, the junction kept 6 bases outside the gene matches. In germline, CDR1 is MNHEY, CDR2 SMNVEV (reference sequence). This CDR3 region has 12 residues. The chain's CDR3 is CASTATGGGQYF. In DNA form, the CDR3 reads TGTGCCAGCACCGCGACAGGGGGCGGGCAGTACTTC.

This clonotype has only a few counts. This chain uses TRBV19 with TRBJ2-3; D is perhaps TRBD2 (5 bases). Germline V gene sequence: CDR1 LNHDA, CDR2 SQIVND (reference sequence). The CDR3 contains 14 residues. V gave up 4 bases and J gave up 4 bases, with 12 bases separating them. For the CDR3, the DNA is TGTGCCAGTAGTACCAGCGGAGCGTCAGATACGCAGTATTTT. This sequence encodes CASSTSGASDTQYF.

The sample holds a few counts of this clonotype. The gene calls are TRBV15 and TRBJ2-6; D may correspond to TRBD1 or TRBD2 (5 bases each). V was cut by 8 bases and J by 2 bases, with 16 bases left in between. The CDR3 consists of 16 residues. Germline CDR1 reads LNHNV; CDR2 reads YYDKDF (reference sequence). CDR3 loop: CATGDGTLPGANVLTF. DNA of the CDR3: TGTGCCACCGGGGACGGAACATTGCCTGGGGCCAACGTCCTGACTTTC.

This clonotype has only a few counts. The chain is built from TRBV4-1 and TRBJ2-2; perhaps D is TRBD1 or TRBD2 (6 bases each). CDR3 length: 15 residues. The V end was cut by 0 bases, the J end by 9 bases, with 14 bases between. Germline assignment: CDR1 MGHRA and CDR2 YSYEKL. The CDR3 loop reads CASSQDDGGLRELFF. The CDR3 region has the DNA TGCGCCAGCAGCCAAGATGATGGGGGGCTCCGGGAGCTGTTTTTT.

This clonotype was observed a handful of times. V gene TRBV20-1 combines with J gene TRBJ2-5; 13 bases map to TRBD2. The CDR3 sequence is 16 residues long. The V gene's germline CDR1 is DFQATT and CDR2 SNEGSKA (reference sequence). V lost 0 bases and J lost 5; bases outside the gene matches: 6. CDR3 sequence (DNA): TGCAGTGCTAGAGATTGGACTAGCGGGAGCATTGAGACCCAGTACTTC. This encodes CSARDWTSGSIETQYF.

This clonotype was counted many times. This sequence joins TRBV27 and TRBJ2-4, with 7 nucleotides matching TRBD1. The CDR3 has 14 residues. The germline CDR1 and CDR2 sequences are MNHEY and SMNVEV (reference sequence). The trim removed 4 bases at V and 8 bases at J, leaving 8 bases unmatched. CDR3 bases: TGTGCCAGCAGTTGGGGGACAGTAAGTGACATTCAGTACTTC. Protein product: CASSWGTVSDIQYF.

The rearrangement uses TRBV9 and TRBJ2-3; 9 bases align to TRBD1. The germline V gene encodes CDR1 SGDLS and CDR2 YYNGEE. This CDR3 has 17 residues. V lost 3 bases to trimming and J lost 2 bases; unmatched junction nucleotides: 10. CDR3 bases: TGTGCCAGCAGCGCCTCCTGGGACAGGGAGGCCACAGATACGCAGTATTTT. This codes for CASSASWDREATDTQYF.

This clonotype was recorded many times. The chain uses TRBV7-2 and TRBJ2-7; D is undetermined. This CDR3 has 15 amino acids. The germline V gene has CDR1 SGHTA and CDR2 FQGNSA. Trimming removed 0 bases at V and 0 bases at J, with 9 bases between. CDR3 nucleotides: TGTGCCAGCAGCTTAGCGACCCAGAGCTCCTACGAGCAGTACTTC. Translating gives CASSLATQSSYEQYF.

The V gene is TRBV20-1, the J gene TRBJ1-4; D uncertain. V lost 5 bases, J lost 0 bases, and 13 bases lay in between. The CDR3 contains 15 residues. The germline V gene has CDR1 DFQATT and CDR2 SNEGSKA (reference sequence). The CDR3 loop is CSAEPRTSTNEKLFF. The CDR3 DNA reads TGCAGTGCTGAACCGAGGACGTCAACTAATGAAAAACTGTTTTTT.

V gene TRBV29-1 combines with J gene TRBJ2-1, with D tentatively TRBD1 or TRBD2 (5 bases each). The germline V and J ends were trimmed by 0 bases and 8 bases, with 11 bases remaining between them. The CDR3 spans 13 residues. The germline V gene encodes CDR1 SQVTM and CDR2 ANQGSEA. Here the CDR3 reads CSVEDRDRYEQFF. CDR3 DNA: TGCAGCGTTGAAGATAGGGACCGCTATGAGCAGTTCTTC.

This clonotype showed up many times. This CDR3 reads CASSLAMGTSAHEQYF. In nucleotides, the CDR3 is TGCGCCAGCAGCTTGGCCATGGGGACTAGCGCCCACGAGCAGTACTTC. The chain has TRBV5-1 and TRBJ2-7; 10 bases fit TRBD2. Per germline, CDR1 SGHRS and CDR2 YFSETQ. The J segment lost 5 bases and the V segment lost 0 bases, leaving 8 bases of the junction unmatched. CDR3 size: 16 residues.

This clonotype was observed many times. J is TRBJ2-1 and V is TRBV7-2, with 9 nucleotides matching TRBD2. Germline trimming cut 0 bases from V and 10 bases from J; bases unmatched to any gene: 10. The CDR3 covers 16 residues. Germline CDR1 SGHTA, CDR2 FQGNSA. As DNA, the CDR3 is TGTGCCAGCAGCTTAGCTAGCGGGAGCGTGAACGGGGAGCAGTTCTTC. Amino acid sequence: CASSLASGSVNGEQFF.

The chain is built from TRBV20-1 and TRBJ1-2; D gene uncertain. The CDR3 contains 11 residues. Trimming took off 3 bases at V and 8 bases at J, with 10 bases between the two ends. Germline values: CDR1 DFQATT, CDR2 SNEGSKA (reference sequence). CDR3 coding DNA: TGCAGTGCTAGGTCGGGAGGCGGCTACACCTTC. It encodes CSARSGGGYTF.

In its sample, this clonotype was seen a few times. The chain combines TRBV2 with TRBJ1-3; D is unclear. V lost 3 bases and J 4 bases, leaving 7 bases between the germline ends. The germline V gene has CDR1 SNHLY and CDR2 FYNNEI. The CDR3 runs to 13 residues. DNA for the CDR3: TGTGCCAGCAGTGACGAAGACGGAAACACCATATATTTT. It translates to CASSDEDGNTIYF.

In this sample, this clonotype turned up a few times. The rearrangement joins TRBV30 to TRBJ1-3; 7 bases fit TRBD1. Germline V CDR1 and CDR2: GTSNPN, SVGIG (reference sequence). The CDR3 is 16 residues long. The trim removed 0 bases at V and 0 bases at J, leaving 5 bases unmatched. The CDR3 sequence: CAWSVGTAFSGNTIYF. DNA for the CDR3: TGTGCCTGGAGTGTAGGGACAGCGTTCTCTGGAAACACCATATATTTT.

In the case of this clonotype: A far larger clone is only one base removed, so a read error is likely. This chain links TRBV12-3 or TRBV12-4 with TRBJ2-1; unclear D gene. The J call may be in error: the DNA end matches TRBJ2-3 better. CDR3 length equals 15 residues. The CDR3 sequence is CAGRPRLGSADTQYF. The CDR3 coding sequence is TGTGCCGGCAGACCTCGCCTAGGTTCCGCCGATACGCAGTATTTT.

In its sample, this clonotype was seen a few times. This may arise from a read error, as a much more abundant clone is one base away. The chain is built from TRBV18 and TRBJ1-1, with D unresolved. CDR1 is KGHSH, CDR2 LQKENI, per germline. Trimming removed 4 bases from V and 4 bases from J, with 7 bases in between. The CDR3 is 12 residues long. The CDR3 loop is CASSRRITEAFF. CDR3 nucleotides: TGTGCCAGCTCACGGAGGATCACTGAAGCTTTCTTT.